These 20 T cell receptor beta chains came from one sample sequenced in a study of primary melanoma T cells and metastatic recurrence. Method: immunoSEQ multiplex PCR; TCRdb's copy keeps in-frame clones and lacks some. The top ten clones hold around 25% of a sample with more than 150 clones, around 93% of them seen once. The sample was melanoma tumor tissue. Source of these receptors: a human donor with melanoma.

The J gene is TRBJ2-2, the V gene TRBV11-1; TRBD1 might be the D (5 bases). The CDR3 has 18 residues. Trimming stripped 4 bases from V and 0 bases from J, with 18 bases between. CDR1 and CDR2 from the germline V gene are SGHAT and FQDESV (reference sequence). DNA for the CDR3: TGTGCCAGCAGCTCTGGGTGGGGCGCAACCGCGAACACCGGGGAGCTGTTTTTT. Its protein product is CASSSGWGATANTGELFF. Using reference TRBV11-1 and TRBJ2-2 for the parts outside the CDR3, the full variable domain is EAEVAQSPRYKITEKSQAVAFWCDPISGHATLYWYRQILGQGPELLVQFQDESVVDDSQLPKDRFSAERLKGVDSTLKIQPAELGDSAMYLCASSSGWGATANTGELFFGEGSRLTVL.

V is TRBV6-8 and J is TRBJ2-3; TRBD2 agrees at 9 bases. The V gene end was trimmed by 1 base and the J gene end by 6 bases; junction bases not matched to a gene: 8. This CDR3 region has 16 residues. Germline loops: CDR1 MNHGY, CDR2 SAAAGT. The chain's CDR3 is CASSYLLAGSQDTQYF. The CDR3 DNA follows: TGTGCCAGCAGTTACTTACTAGCGGGTTCCCAGGATACGCAGTATTTT.

The chain has TRBV11-3 and TRBJ2-7, with 10 bases lining up with TRBD2. In germline, CDR1 is SGHNT, CDR2 YENEEA. The CDR3 totals 15 residues. V lost 5 bases, J lost 2 bases, and 6 bases stayed unmatched. CDR3 sequence reads: CASSEGLAVTYEQYF. The DNA of the CDR3 is TGTGCCAGCAGCGAAGGACTAGCGGTGACCTACGAGCAGTACTTC.

The V call is TRBV11-3, the J call TRBJ2-3, with D possibly being TRBD2 (6 bases). Germline V lookup: CDR1 SGHNT, CDR2 YENEEA. The V end was cut by 6 bases, the J end by 0 bases, with 16 bases between. The CDR3 totals 16 residues. This chain's CDR3 is CASRRSGDPSTDTQYF. The CDR3 bases are TGTGCCAGCAGGCGTAGCGGTGATCCTAGCACAGATACGCAGTATTTT.

The chain recombines TRBV19 with TRBJ1-1; possibly TRBD1 for D (6 bases). Germline loops: CDR1 LNHDA, CDR2 SQIVND (reference sequence). Trimming took 4 bases from V and 3 from J, leaving 18 bases between them. The CDR3 length is 16 residues. The CDR3 DNA reads TGTGCCAGTAGTAGACCACAGGGAGCGATTTACACTGAAGCTTTCTTT. It encodes CASSRPQGAIYTEAFF.

The V and J genes are TRBV18 and TRBJ1-2; D remains ambiguous. CDR1 is KGHSH, CDR2 LQKENI, per germline. The CDR3 has 15 amino acids. V was shortened by 4 bases and J by 0 bases, with 12 bases between the two germline ends. The CDR3 spells CASSLARTSNYGYTF. In DNA, the CDR3 is TGTGCCAGCTCACTCGCACGGACTTCTAACTATGGCTACACCTTC.

The V call is TRBV30, the J call TRBJ2-2; D gene uncertain. CDR1 GTSNPN and CDR2 SVGIG come from the germline V gene (reference sequence). V gave up 3 bases and J gave up 2 bases, with 4 bases separating them. CDR3 length equals 12 residues. The CDR3 sequence: CAWSLNTGELFF. The CDR3, as DNA: TGTGCCTGGAGCCTTAACACCGGGGAGCTGTTTTTT.

The V and J genes are TRBV30 and TRBJ1-2; a weak D match, TRBD1 (5 bases). The CDR3 is made up of 15 amino acids. From germline, CDR1 is GTSNPN and CDR2 SVGIG (reference sequence). V gave up 5 bases and J gave up 0 bases, with 16 bases separating them. The CDR3 DNA is TGTGCCTGGTCCCAGGACACGTTTCCTAACTATGGCTACACCTTC. Its protein is CAWSQDTFPNYGYTF.

The rearrangement uses TRBV30 and TRBJ1-1; possible D gene TRBD1, 5 bases. Trimming removed 0 bases from V and 13 bases from J, with 15 bases in between. The CDR3 contains 12 residues. Germline CDR1 and CDR2: GTSNPN and SVGIG (reference sequence). CDR3 bases: TGTGCCTGGAGTGTACTCTCCGGGGGTGTTTTCTTT. This encodes CAWSVLSGGVFF.

The chain links TRBV6-8 to TRBJ2-1; a possible D gene is TRBD2 (7 bases). The germline CDR1 and CDR2 sequences are MNHGY and SAAAGT. V lost 0 bases and J lost 3, with 15 bases in between. CDR3 length: 17 amino acids. This chain's CDR3 is CASSYSGGRRFYNEQFF. The CDR3 DNA is TGTGCCAGCAGTTACTCGGGGGGGCGGAGGTTCTACAATGAGCAGTTCTTC.

This clone is a singleton in its sample. The V call is TRBV19, the J call TRBJ1-5, with 7 bases matching TRBD1. Trimming at V came to 1 base and at J to 5 bases, leaving 5 bases not matched to a gene. This CDR3 has 15 residues. CDR1 LNHDA and CDR2 SQIVND come from the germline V gene (reference sequence). The CDR3 loop reads CASSIGQGGHQPQHF. The CDR3 nucleotides read TGTGCCAGTAGTATAGGGCAGGGGGGACATCAGCCCCAGCATTTT.

V and J are TRBV18 and TRBJ1-4, with a tentative D call TRBD1 (5 bases). The CDR3 runs to 16 residues. The V end lost 3 bases, the J end lost 8 bases, and 19 bases lay between the germline ends. The germline V gene encodes CDR1 KGHSH and CDR2 LQKENI. This CDR3 is CASSPPINRLGEKLFF. The CDR3 DNA reads TGTGCCAGCTCACCGCCCATCAACAGGCTAGGCGAAAAACTGTTTTTT.

V gene TRBV5-1 combines with J gene TRBJ2-1; D unresolved. V was pared by 1 base and J by 0 bases, with 8 bases between. Germline V gene sequence: CDR1 SGHRS, CDR2 YFSETQ. This CDR3 is 15 amino acids long. The chain's CDR3 is CASSLLESSYNEQFF. The CDR3 DNA follows: TGCGCCAGCAGCTTGTTAGAAAGCTCCTACAATGAGCAGTTCTTC.

The V gene is TRBV15, the J gene TRBJ1-1; 8 bases fit TRBD1. Looked up from germline, CDR1 is LNHNV and CDR2 is YYDKDF (reference sequence). The CDR3 is 16 amino acids. The ends lost 1 base at V and 1 base at J; junction bases unmatched: 5. CDR3 nucleotides: TGTGCCACCAGCAGAGCCAGGGACAGGTCGAACACTGAAGCTTTCTTT. Protein sequence: CATSRARDRSNTEAFF.

This chain joins TRBV6-8 and TRBJ2-6; tentative D call: TRBD2 (7 bases). The CDR3 runs to 16 residues. The V end lost 6 bases, the J end lost 3 bases, and 15 bases lay between the germline ends. Germline-derived CDR1 and CDR2 are MNHGY and SAAAGT. In DNA form, the CDR3 reads TGTGCCAGCAGCACGGGGGGCGCGGATGGGGCCAACGTCCTGACTTTC. This translates into CASSTGGADGANVLTF.

This chain joins TRBV19 and TRBJ1-5; the match to TRBD1 covers 7 bases. Germline lookup yields CDR1 LNHDA and CDR2 SQIVND (reference sequence). This CDR3 is built from 16 residues. With 5 bases clipped from V and 6 bases from J, the junction kept 13 bases outside the gene matches. In DNA form, the CDR3 reads TGTGCCAGTAGTCGTCGGACTGACAGGGTCGGTCAGCCCCAGCATTTT. This sequence encodes CASSRRTDRVGQPQHF.

The J gene is TRBJ2-6, the V gene TRBV19; TRBD2 is a possible D gene (6 bases). Germline values: CDR1 LNHDA, CDR2 SQIVND (reference sequence). Trimming pared 5 bases from V and 2 bases from J, leaving 10 bases between. This CDR3 is 15 amino acids long. CDR3 sequence: CASSLRRAGANVLTF. CDR3 nucleotides: TGTGCCAGTAGTCTCCGGAGGGCTGGGGCCAACGTCCTGACTTTC.

This clone was detected only once. The V and J genes are TRBV30 and TRBJ1-1; D may be TRBD1 (5 bases). V dropped 0 bases and J dropped 3 bases, with 8 bases sitting between them. The CDR3 contains 13 residues. CDR1 is GTSNPN, CDR2 SVGIG, per germline (reference sequence). In DNA, the CDR3 is TGTGCCTGGAGTGTACTCAGGGACACTGAAGCTTTCTTT. Amino acid sequence: CAWSVLRDTEAFF. The entire variable domain, with the rest obtained from reference TRBV30 and TRBJ1-1, is as follows: SQTIHQWPATLVQPVGSPLSLECTVEGTSNPNLYWYRQAAGRGLQLLFYSVGIGQISSEVPQNLSASRPQDRQFILSSKKLLLSDSGFYLCAWSVLRDTEAFFGQGTRLTVV.

With respect to this clone: One end of the junction is discordant with germline, which a read error may explain. The rearrangement uses TRBV19 and TRBJ1-5, with TRBD1 identical over 7 bases. Germline CDR1 reads LNHDA; CDR2 reads SQIVND (reference sequence). The CDR3 contains 15 residues. For the CDR3, the DNA is TGTACCAGTAGTATAGGGGGCCGAAGCAATCAGCCCCAGCATTTT. This gives the protein CTSSIGGRSNQPQHF.

A word on this clone: It is unclear where the CDR3 begins or ends on the DNA, so no DNA is shown, and the CDR3 is as TCRdb lists it. The rearrangement uses TRBV6-8 and TRBJ1-5. Germline lookup yields CDR1 MNHGY and CDR2 SAAAGT. 12 amino acids form the CDR3, both terminal residues included. This CDR3 reads CASSPSPCPSIF.